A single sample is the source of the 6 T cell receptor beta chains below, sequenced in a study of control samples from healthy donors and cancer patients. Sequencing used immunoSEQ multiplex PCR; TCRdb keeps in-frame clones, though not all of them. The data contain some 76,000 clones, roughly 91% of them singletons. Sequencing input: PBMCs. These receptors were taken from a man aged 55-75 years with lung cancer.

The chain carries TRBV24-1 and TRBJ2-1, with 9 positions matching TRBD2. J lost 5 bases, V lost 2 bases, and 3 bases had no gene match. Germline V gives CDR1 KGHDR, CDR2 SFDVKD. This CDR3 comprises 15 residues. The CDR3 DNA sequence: TGTGCCACCAGTGATTGGGCTAGCGGGGACAATGAGCAGTTCTTC. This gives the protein CATSDWASGDNEQFF.

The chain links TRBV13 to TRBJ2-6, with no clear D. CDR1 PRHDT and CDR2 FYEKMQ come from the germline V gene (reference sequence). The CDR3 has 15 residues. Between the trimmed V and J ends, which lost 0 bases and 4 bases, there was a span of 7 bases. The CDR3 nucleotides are TGTGCCAGCAGCTTAGGGGCTGGCGGGGCCAACGTCCTGACTTTC. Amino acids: CASSLGAGGANVLTF. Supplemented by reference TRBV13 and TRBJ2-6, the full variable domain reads AAGVIQSPRHLIKEKRETATLKCYPIPRHDTVYWYQQGPGQDPQFLISFYEKMQSDKGSIPDRFSAQQFSDYHSELNMSSLELGDSALYFCASSLGAGGANVLTFGAGSRLTVL.

CDR3 bases: TGTGCCAGCAGCCATGACCATTTCGACTACAATGAGCAGTTCTTC. This encodes CASSHDHFDYNEQFF. The chain employs TRBV11-3 and TRBJ2-1; D not resolved. CDR3 size: 15 residues. The V end lost 5 bases, the J end lost 3 bases, and 14 bases lay between the germline ends. Germline V gives CDR1 SGHNT, CDR2 YENEEA.

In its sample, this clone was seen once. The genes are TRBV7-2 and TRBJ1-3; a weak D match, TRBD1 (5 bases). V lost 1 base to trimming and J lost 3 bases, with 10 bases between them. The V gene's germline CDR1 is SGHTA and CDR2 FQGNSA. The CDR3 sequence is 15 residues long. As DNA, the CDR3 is TGTGCCAGCAGCTTAGGCCCGGGGGGTGGAAACACCATATATTTT. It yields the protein CASSLGPGGGNTIYF.

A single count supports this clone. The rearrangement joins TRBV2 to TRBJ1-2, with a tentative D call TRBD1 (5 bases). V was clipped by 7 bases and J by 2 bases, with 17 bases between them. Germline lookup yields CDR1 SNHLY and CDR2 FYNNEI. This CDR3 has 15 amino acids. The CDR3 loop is CASTYSAGLNYGYTF. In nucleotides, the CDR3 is TGTGCCAGCACCTACTCCGCGGGGCTGAACTATGGCTACACCTTC.

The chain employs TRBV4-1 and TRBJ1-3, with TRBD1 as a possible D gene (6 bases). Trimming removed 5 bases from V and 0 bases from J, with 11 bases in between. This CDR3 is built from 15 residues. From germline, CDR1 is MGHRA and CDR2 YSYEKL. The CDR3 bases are TGCGCCAGCAGCTATACGGACAGCTCTGGAAACACCATATATTTT. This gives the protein CASSYTDSSGNTIYF.